This entry lists 24 T cell receptor beta chains sequenced from one sample in a study of blood T cell repertoires in COVID-19 (dated by TCRdb to the early 2020s). The library was obtained by the immunoSEQ multiplex PCR assay. Imported from immuneACCESS, the table was reduced by TCRdb to in-frame sequences with V and J called. These copies leave out some clones; in studies compared against another copy, an unresolved V gene accounts for under half, and the cause of the remainder is not known. Within this sample are about 180,000 clones, with more than 80% of them counted one time only. Of the sample, 6.2% is held by the ten largest clones. The sample taken for sequencing was PBMCs or T cells enriched from blood (not recorded which). The origin of the receptors is a man aged 40-55 years who had recovered from COVID-19.

This clone has just one count. The V gene is TRBV2, the J gene TRBJ2-7; D is undetermined. V was cut by 5 bases and J by 3 bases, with 8 bases left in between. The CDR3 contains 12 residues. Germline-derived CDR1 and CDR2 are SNHLY and FYNNEI. The CDR3 DNA sequence: TGTGCCAGCAGTTCCTCCTACTACGAGCAGTACTTC. This sequence encodes CASSSSYYEQYF.

The V call is TRBV15, the J call TRBJ2-5; D perhaps matches TRBD1 (6 bases). The CDR3 totals 15 residues. CDR1 and CDR2 (germline): LNHNV, YYDKDF (reference sequence). V lost 0 bases, J lost 2 bases, and 10 bases lay in between. In DNA form, the CDR3 reads TGTGCCACCAGCAGAGATCAACAGGGACAAGAGACCCAGTACTTC. It codes for CATSRDQQGQETQYF.

This clone turned up a few times. The V gene is TRBV2, the J gene TRBJ1-2, with 7 bases lining up with TRBD1. The CDR3 is 18 amino acids. J lost 1 base, V lost 6 bases, and 17 bases had no gene match. Per germline, CDR1 SNHLY and CDR2 FYNNEI. DNA of the CDR3: TGTGCCAGCAGATGGGACAGCTCCCTATCCTTACTTAACTATGGCTACACCTTC. It is translated as CASRWDSSLSLLNYGYTF.

The V and J genes are TRBV24-1 and TRBJ1-1; unclear D gene. V was pared by 2 bases and J by 5 bases, with 8 bases between. Germline V gives CDR1 KGHDR, CDR2 SFDVKD. The CDR3 runs 13 residues. The CDR3 DNA reads TGTGCCACCAGTGATTCCCACGCGACTGAAGCTTTCTTT. Its protein product is CATSDSHATEAFF.

The rearrangement joins TRBV2 to TRBJ1-3; D is ambiguous. V was shortened by 3 bases and J by 0 bases, with 6 bases between the two germline ends. The CDR3 covers 14 residues. Per germline, CDR1 SNHLY and CDR2 FYNNEI. The CDR3 DNA sequence: TGTGCCAGCAGTGAGCTAGTCTCTGGAAACACCATATATTTT. Amino acid sequence: CASSELVSGNTIYF.

This chain links TRBV7-9 with TRBJ1-4, with D uncertain. Trimming took 5 bases from V and 0 from J, leaving 13 bases between them. Germline lookup yields CDR1 SEHNR and CDR2 FQNEAQ (reference sequence). This CDR3 comprises 16 residues. In DNA, the CDR3 is TGTGCCAGCAGCCCCGGGAGCACTGCAACTAATGAAAAACTGTTTTTT. This codes for CASSPGSTATNEKLFF.

This clone was seen once. Other DNA sequences from this sample encode an identical CDR3 as well. The genes are TRBV5-1 and TRBJ1-2; D is undetermined. From germline, CDR1 is SGHRS and CDR2 YFSETQ. The CDR3 runs 12 residues. The V end was cut by 0 bases, the J end by 8 bases, with 8 bases between. The CDR3 spells CASSLVRGGYTF. The CDR3 nucleotides read TGCGCCAGCAGCTTGGTTCGGGGAGGCTACACCTTC.

The chain links TRBV2 to TRBJ2-4; 15 bases fit TRBD2. The germline V gene encodes CDR1 SNHLY and CDR2 FYNNEI. The CDR3 is 17 residues long. J gave up 6 bases and V 6 bases, and 9 bases lay outside the gene matches. The CDR3 sequence is CASRAGLAGGPGNIQYF. The CDR3 nucleotides read TGTGCCAGCAGGGCCGGACTAGCGGGAGGGCCGGGAAACATTCAGTACTTC.

This chain joins TRBV5-1 and TRBJ1-5, with a tentative D call TRBD1 (6 bases). This CDR3 contains 13 residues. Trimming cost V 0 bases and J 5 bases, with 6 bases left between them. Germline assignment: CDR1 SGHRS and CDR2 YFSETQ. The CDR3 sequence is CASSLGQDQPQHF. The CDR3 region has the DNA TGCGCCAGCAGCTTGGGACAGGATCAGCCCCAGCATTTT.

This sequence joins TRBV10-3 and TRBJ2-7; 11 nucleotides agree with TRBD2. CDR3 size: 14 residues. Trimming cost V 10 bases and J 4 bases; bases outside gene matches: 9. Germline V gene sequence: CDR1 ENHRY, CDR2 SYGVKD. The CDR3 region has the DNA TGTGCCACCCGAACTAGCGGGAGAGCTTACGAGCAGTACTTC. Residues: CATRTSGRAYEQYF.

This chain links TRBV20-1 with TRBJ2-5, with no clear D. CDR1 DFQATT and CDR2 SNEGSKA come from the germline V gene (reference sequence). CDR3 size: 12 residues. Trimming left V 3 bases short and J 2 bases short, with 7 bases between. CDR3 nucleotides: TGCAGTGCTAGTAGTCAGCAAGAGACCCAGTACTTC. This codes for CSASSQQETQYF.

The CDR3 DNA reads as TGTGCCAGCAGCTTGAACGAAATCGGGGGCTACACCTTC. Protein sequence: CASSLNEIGGYTF. This chain uses TRBV5-4 with TRBJ1-2; D remains ambiguous. The length of the CDR3 is 13 residues. Between the trimmed V and J ends, which lost 1 base and 8 bases, there was a span of 12 bases. CDR1 is SGHNT, CDR2 YYREEE, per germline (reference sequence).

The chain employs TRBV6-5 and TRBJ1-1; no clear D. V lost 7 bases, J lost 9 bases, and 12 bases lay in between. CDR3 length: 11 amino acids. CDR1 MNHEY and CDR2 SVGAGI come from the germline V gene. The DNA for the CDR3 is TGTGCCAGCACGGTTCACAGAAAAGCTTTCTTT. Translation gives CASTVHRKAFF.

The chain is built from TRBV19 and TRBJ1-1, with a possible D match to TRBD1 (5 bases). V lost 3 bases to trimming and J lost 1 base, with 9 bases between them. Germline CDR1 LNHDA, CDR2 SQIVND (reference sequence). The CDR3 consists of 14 residues. Here the CDR3 DNA reads TGTGCCAGTAGTATCGAGACAGAGAACACTGAAGCTTTCTTT. Translating gives CASSIETENTEAFF.

This clone has only a few counts. The CDR3 reads CASSRWGSERETTGELFF. CDR3 sequence (DNA): TGTGCCAGCAGCCGATGGGGTAGCGAGCGGGAAACGACCGGGGAGCTGTTTTTT. This chain joins TRBV3-1 (or the pseudogene TRBV3-2) and TRBJ2-2; 7 positions match TRBD2. Germline lookup yields CDR1 LGHDT and CDR2 YNNKEL (reference sequence). Germline trimming cut 4 bases from V and 5 bases from J; bases unmatched to any gene: 16. CDR3 length equals 18 residues.

The CDR3 sequence is CASTNKGQGNQPQHF. CDR3 nucleotides: TGTGCCAGTACCAACAAGGGACAGGGTAATCAGCCCCAGCATTTT. The genes are TRBV19 and TRBJ1-5; 9 bases map to TRBD1. The CDR3 has 15 amino acids. CDR1 is LNHDA and CDR2 is SQIVND in the germline V gene (reference sequence). The trim removed 7 bases at V and 4 bases at J, leaving 8 bases unmatched.

This clone occurred a few times. The rearrangement links TRBV7-3 to TRBJ2-5; 7 nucleotides match TRBD1. Unmatched junction bases numbered 13, after V lost 5 bases and J lost 4 bases. The germline V gene has CDR1 SGHTA and CDR2 FQGTGA. The CDR3 contains 16 residues. CDR3 region: CASSPTGTAVLETQYF. The CDR3 DNA sequence: TGTGCCAGCAGCCCTACCGGGACAGCGGTACTAGAGACCCAGTACTTC.

The chain joins TRBV2 to TRBJ1-6, with 9 bases that match TRBD1. J gave up 7 bases and V 6 bases, and 4 bases lay outside the gene matches. Looked up from germline, CDR1 is SNHLY and CDR2 is FYNNEI. This CDR3 contains 14 residues. CDR3 coding DNA: TGTGCCAGCAGACCGGGACAGGGAAATTCACCCCTCCACTTT. Amino acid sequence: CASRPGQGNSPLHF.

V gene TRBV6-5 combines with J gene TRBJ1-6, with unresolved D. This CDR3 has 15 residues. Trimming stripped 8 bases from V and 5 bases from J, with 16 bases between. Looked up from germline, CDR1 is MNHEY and CDR2 is SVGAGI. CDR3 loop: CASRGGEQNNSPLHF. Written as DNA, the CDR3 is TGTGCCAGCCGCGGTGGTGAGCAAAATAATTCACCCCTCCACTTT.

The V gene is TRBV19, the J gene TRBJ2-2; D may be TRBD1 (6 bases). This CDR3 has 15 residues. From germline, CDR1 is LNHDA and CDR2 SQIVND (reference sequence). Trimming cost V 7 bases and J 2 bases, with 14 bases left between them. Here the CDR3 reads CASTQGLGNTGELFF. In nucleotides, the CDR3 is TGTGCCAGTACTCAGGGGTTAGGCAACACCGGGGAGCTGTTTTTT. Variable domain in full (rest from reference TRBV19 and TRBJ2-2): DGGITQSPKYLFRKEGQNVTLSCEQNLNHDAMYWYRQDPGQGLRLIYYSQIVNDFQKGDIAEGYSVSREKKESFPLTVTSAQKNPTAFYLCASTQGLGNTGELFFGEGSRLTVL.

The chain has TRBV5-1 and TRBJ2-7; 8 positions match TRBD2. The V segment lost 7 bases and the J segment 1 base; nucleotides outside the gene matches: 4. Germline CDR1 is SGHRS and CDR2 is YFSETQ. The CDR3 length is 13 residues. The CDR3 loop is CASGIAGSYEQYF. The CDR3 DNA reads TGCGCCAGCGGTATAGCGGGATCCTACGAGCAGTACTTC.

This rearrangement joins TRBV25-1 to TRBJ1-4, with D possibly being TRBD1 (5 bases). V lost 4 bases and J 4 bases, leaving 13 bases between the germline ends. This CDR3 comprises 15 residues. Germline V gene data show CDR1 as MGHDK and CDR2 as SYGVNS. The CDR3 region is CASSGEGRDNEKLFF. The CDR3 nucleotides read TGTGCCAGCAGTGGTGAGGGGAGGGATAATGAAAAACTGTTTTTT.

The chain couples TRBV30 to TRBJ2-7; a possible D gene is TRBD1 (6 bases). The CDR3 is 17 amino acids. CDR1 is GTSNPN and CDR2 is SVGIG in the germline V gene (reference sequence). Trimming cost V 1 base and J 0 bases, with 19 bases left between them. This CDR3 is CAWSGGTPTLSSYEQYF. In DNA form, the CDR3 reads TGTGCCTGGAGTGGGGGGACACCAACGCTCAGCTCCTACGAGCAGTACTTC.

The chain is built from TRBV12-5 and TRBJ2-5; 10 positions agree with TRBD2. The length of the CDR3 is 14 residues. Trimming took 5 bases from V and 1 from J; bases not matched to a gene: 1. Germline CDR1 is LGHNT and CDR2 is FRNRAP. The chain's CDR3 is CASGRTSGQETQYF. In DNA, the CDR3 is TGTGCTAGTGGTCGGACTAGCGGCCAAGAGACCCAGTACTTC.